These 18 T cell receptor beta chains share one sample of origin, sequenced in a study of T cell responses to AZD1222 COVID-19 vaccine. The method was immunoSEQ multiplex PCR; TCRdb's version includes in-frame clones alone and lacks a portion of them. Among 130,000 or so clones listed, about 89% were seen once. The sequencing used peripheral blood, collected on day 0 of AZD1222 vaccination. These receptors all stem from an adult in good health.

The chain has TRBV18 and TRBJ1-1; no clear D gene. Germline assignment: CDR1 KGHSH and CDR2 LQKENI. V gave up 0 bases and J gave up 7 bases, with 6 bases separating them. CDR3 length: 12 residues. The CDR3 DNA is TGTGCCAGCTCACCACCGGCCAGTGAAGCTTTCTTT. It is translated as CASSPPASEAFF.

V and J are TRBV7-9 and TRBJ2-3; the match to TRBD2 covers 7 bases. Germline values: CDR1 SEHNR, CDR2 FQNEAQ (reference sequence). With V trimmed by 2 bases and J by 4 bases, 6 bases remained unmatched. The CDR3 runs to 15 residues. CDR3 sequence: CASSLSGGPADTQYF. Here the CDR3 DNA reads TGTGCCAGCAGCTTATCGGGGGGTCCCGCAGATACGCAGTATTTT.

The rearrangement links TRBV7-3 to TRBJ1-6; no definite D call. The V end was cut by 4 bases, the J end by 10 bases, with 8 bases between. The CDR3 covers 12 residues. The germline gives CDR1 SGHTA, CDR2 FQGTGA. Written as DNA, the CDR3 is TGTGCCAGCAGCTCCGGAGAGTCACCCCTCCACTTT. It specifies CASSSGESPLHF.

This chain joins TRBV7-8 and TRBJ2-5; 10 bases line up with TRBD2. The CDR3 loop spans 15 amino acids. The V gene end was trimmed by 1 base and the J gene end by 4 bases; junction bases not matched to a gene: 3. Germline V gives CDR1 SGHVS, CDR2 FQNEAQ. Here the CDR3 reads CASSLVTSGVETQYF. CDR3 coding DNA: TGTGCCAGCAGCTTAGTTACTAGCGGGGTAGAGACCCAGTACTTC.

The chain employs TRBV20-1 and TRBJ1-2; D call uncertain. The V end lost 5 bases, the J end lost 8 bases, and 3 bases lay between the germline ends. Germline assignment: CDR1 DFQATT and CDR2 SNEGSKA (reference sequence). The CDR3 has 8 residues. CDR3 in DNA: TGCAGTGCTGGCGGCTACACCTTC. The encoded protein is CSAGGYTF.

The rearrangement joins TRBV5-4 to TRBJ2-4, with TRBD2 identical over 9 bases. V lost 2 bases and J lost 0; bases outside the gene matches: 15. Germline CDR1 reads SGHNT; CDR2 reads YYREEE (reference sequence). This CDR3 region has 20 residues. The CDR3 coding sequence is TGTGCCAGCAGCTTAGGAGGGACTAGCACTGCCTTATTAGCCAAAAACATTCAGTACTTC. Translated, it gives CASSLGGTSTALLAKNIQYF.

V is TRBV19 and J is TRBJ1-2, with TRBD1 identical over 9 bases. Germline CDR1 and CDR2: LNHDA and SQIVND (reference sequence). CDR3 length: 15 residues. After removal of 1 base from V and 6 bases from J, the junction contained 6 bases not matched to a gene. CDR3 in DNA: TGTGCCAGTAGTATAGGGGACAGGGCTGCTCATGGCTACACCTTC. Translation gives CASSIGDRAAHGYTF.

The rearrangement uses TRBV6-5 and TRBJ1-5, with 11 bases matching TRBD1. The germline V gene has CDR1 MNHEY and CDR2 SVGAGI. This CDR3 comprises 15 residues. V trimming: 8 bases; J trimming: 3 bases; junction bases outside the gene matches: 6. CDR3 in amino acids: CASGGTGGFNQPQHF. The CDR3 DNA sequence: TGTGCCAGCGGAGGGACAGGGGGTTTCAATCAGCCCCAGCATTTT.

This chain uses TRBV30 with TRBJ2-5; D is unclear. Germline loops: CDR1 GTSNPN, CDR2 SVGIG (reference sequence). This CDR3 is 14 amino acids long. The germline V and J ends were trimmed by 4 bases and 5 bases, with 17 bases remaining between them. The CDR3 is CAWKKPGVLETQYF. CDR3 bases: TGTGCCTGGAAAAAGCCGGGTGTACTGGAGACCCAGTACTTC.

V is TRBV7-8 and J is TRBJ1-1; D is perhaps TRBD1 (6 bases). The CDR3 spans 14 residues. Germline CDR1 reads SGHVS; CDR2 reads FQNEAQ. V lost 4 bases, J lost 7 bases, and 16 bases lay in between. The DNA of the CDR3 is TGTGCCAGCAGCTCTAGGGCGGGGGGCGGTGAAGCTTTCTTT. Its protein is CASSSRAGGGEAFF.

In this sample, this clone turned up once. The V call is TRBV24-1, the J call TRBJ2-1, with 7 bases aligning to TRBD1. Trimming removed 5 bases from V and 7 bases from J; junction bases left unmatched: 10. The germline V gene has CDR1 KGHDR and CDR2 SFDVKD. The CDR3 is made up of 15 amino acids. CDR3 DNA: TGTGCCACCAGTGGCCCCGGACAGGTGGGAAATGAGCAGTTCTTC. Protein sequence: CATSGPGQVGNEQFF.

The chain links TRBV27 to TRBJ1-6, with 7 nucleotides matching TRBD1. The CDR3 has 17 residues. Germline lookup yields CDR1 MNHEY and CDR2 SMNVEV (reference sequence). V was clipped by 5 bases and J by 0 bases; unmatched bases: 7. The CDR3 DNA follows: TGTGCCAGCAGTAAAGACAGGGCGAGCTCCTATAATTCACCCCTCCACTTT. It yields the protein CASSKDRASSYNSPLHF.

This chain joins TRBV7-2 and TRBJ1-1; possible D gene TRBD1, 6 bases. The V gene lost 6 bases and the J gene lost 4 bases, with 15 bases spanning the gap. CDR1 and CDR2 from the germline V gene are SGHTA and FQGNSA. The CDR3 is 14 amino acids. The CDR3 region has the DNA TGTGCCAGCAGATCCCAGGGGCGGGGCACTGAAGCTTTCTTT. Protein sequence: CASRSQGRGTEAFF.

V is TRBV4-2 and J is TRBJ1-3; 12 bases agree with TRBD1. The CDR3 runs 14 residues. Germline trimming cut 3 bases from V and 7 bases from J; bases unmatched to any gene: 1. CDR1 and CDR2 (germline): LGHNA, YNFKEQ. CDR3 sequence: CASSQGQGANTIYF. In DNA, the CDR3 is TGTGCCAGCAGCCAGGGACAGGGGGCCAACACCATATATTTT.

In regard to this clone: A much larger clone lies one base from this, so it may be a read error. V usage is TRBV7-2 and J usage is TRBJ1-2; 8 nucleotides match TRBD1. There are 13 residues in the CDR3. With V trimmed by 5 bases and J by 3 bases, 2 bases remained unmatched. Germline lookup yields CDR1 SGHTA and CDR2 FQGNSA. The CDR3 nucleotides read TGTGCCAGCAGCCAGGGACAGGACTATGGCTACACCTTC. It codes for CASSQGQDYGYTF.

The chain has TRBV6-5 and TRBJ1-6; D gene uncertain. Germline-derived CDR1 and CDR2 are MNHEY and SVGAGI. The V end was cut by 5 bases, the J end by 16 bases, with 21 bases between. CDR3 length equals 14 residues. The CDR3 DNA sequence: TGTGCCAGCAGTACTACCGGGCGCGTCGATAGTCTCCACTTT. It encodes CASSTTGRVDSLHF.

This clone was seen only a few times. This chain connects TRBV2 to TRBJ1-1; no clear D gene. CDR3 length: 12 amino acids. V lost 3 bases and J 1 base, leaving 3 bases between the germline ends. Looked up from germline, CDR1 is SNHLY and CDR2 is FYNNEI. CDR3 sequence reads: CASSDKNTEAFF. CDR3 sequence (DNA): TGTGCCAGCAGTGACAAGAACACTGAAGCTTTCTTT.

This chain connects TRBV6-2 or TRBV6-3 to TRBJ2-7; TRBD2 matches at 11 bases. V dropped 6 bases and J dropped 3; count of bases not matched to a gene: 7. Germline V lookup: CDR1 MNHEY, CDR2 SVGEGT. The CDR3 consists of 15 residues. The CDR3 protein is CASSPTSGGNYEQYF. The CDR3 DNA reads TGTGCCAGCAGCCCAACTAGCGGGGGAAACTACGAGCAGTACTTC.